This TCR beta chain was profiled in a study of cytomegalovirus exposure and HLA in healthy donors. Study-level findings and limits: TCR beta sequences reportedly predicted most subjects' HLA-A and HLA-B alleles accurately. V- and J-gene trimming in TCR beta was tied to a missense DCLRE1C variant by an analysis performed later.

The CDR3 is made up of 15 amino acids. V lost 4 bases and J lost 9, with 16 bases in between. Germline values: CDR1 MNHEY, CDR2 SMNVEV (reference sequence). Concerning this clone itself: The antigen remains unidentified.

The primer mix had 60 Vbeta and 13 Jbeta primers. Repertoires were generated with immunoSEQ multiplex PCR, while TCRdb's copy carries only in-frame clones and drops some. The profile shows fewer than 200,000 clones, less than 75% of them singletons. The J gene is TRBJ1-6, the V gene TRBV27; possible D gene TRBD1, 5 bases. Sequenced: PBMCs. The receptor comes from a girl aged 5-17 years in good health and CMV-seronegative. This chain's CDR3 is CASSSKWGGGSPLHF. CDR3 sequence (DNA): TGTGCCAGCAGTTCCAAATGGGGGGGAGGTTCACCCCTCCACTTT.